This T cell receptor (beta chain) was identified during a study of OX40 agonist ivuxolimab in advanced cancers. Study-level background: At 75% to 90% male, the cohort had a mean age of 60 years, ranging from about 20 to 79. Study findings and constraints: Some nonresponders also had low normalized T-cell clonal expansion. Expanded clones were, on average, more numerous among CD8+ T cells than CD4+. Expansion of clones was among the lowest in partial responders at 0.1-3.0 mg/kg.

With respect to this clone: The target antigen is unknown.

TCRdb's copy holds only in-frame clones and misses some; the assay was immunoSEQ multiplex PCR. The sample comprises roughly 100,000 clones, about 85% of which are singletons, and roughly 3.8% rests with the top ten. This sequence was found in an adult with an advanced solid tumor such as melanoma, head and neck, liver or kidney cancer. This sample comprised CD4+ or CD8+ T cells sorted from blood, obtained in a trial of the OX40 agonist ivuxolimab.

This CDR3 reads CASSLITGLGDQETQYF. The DNA for the CDR3 is TGTGCCAGCAGTTTAATTACGGGACTAGGCGACCAAGAGACCCAGTACTTC. V and J are TRBV28 and TRBJ2-5, with 8 bases aligning to TRBD2. J was trimmed by 0 bases and V by 2 bases; bases with no gene match: 8. Germline loops: CDR1 MDHEN, CDR2 SYDVKM. This CDR3 is 17 amino acids long. Full variable domain (outside the CDR3, taken from reference TRBV28 and TRBJ2-5): DVKVTQSSRYLVKRTGEKVFLECVQDMDHENMFWYRQDPGLGLRLIYFSYDVKMKEKGDIPEGYSVSREKKERFSLILESASTNQTSMYLCASSLITGLGDQETQYFGPGTRLLVL.